This TCR beta chain was recorded in a study of cytomegalovirus exposure and HLA in healthy donors. Study-wide findings and caveats: Among the CMV-associated chains, a few were confirmed in vitro as specific for CMV antigens. Subsequent analysis found a tendency for first-cohort TCR clusters to co-occur within the 120 or so validation repertoires. TCR sequences were mostly rare, though some public TCRs occurred in many donors.

These donors were members of the approximately 110-subject validation cohort, a group separate from the roughly 670-subject first cohort. Remarks on this clone: The target antigen is unknown.

Sequencing was performed with immunoSEQ multiplex PCR; in TCRdb, only in-frame clones are kept and a portion is missing. The sample shows some 49,000 clones, 94% of them seen only once. CDR3 length: 15 residues. With 6 bases removed from V and 8 bases from J, the gap between germline ends came to 20 bases. The germline V gene encodes CDR1 MNHEY and CDR2 SVGAGI. Input material: PBMCs. The chain carries TRBV6-5 and TRBJ2-1; tentatively, D is TRBD2 (5 bases). The receptor's source is a woman between 18 and 30 years old in good health and CMV-seropositive. CDR3 sequence: CASSSLPLLDHEQFF. The CDR3 nucleotides read TGTGCCAGCAGCTCCCTCCCTCTACTAGACCATGAGCAGTTCTTC.